This T cell receptor beta chain was obtained from a study of tumor and adjacent non-tumor tissue in lung cancer (dated by TCRdb to 2017 to 2018). About the investigation overall: By cancer type, the cohort comprised under 15 adenocarcinoma patients, a couple of squamous cell carcinoma patients and 1 small cell lung cancer patient. Among the 15 or so patients, ages ranged from roughly 31 to 85 years, 10 were men and 5 were women, and disease was TNM stage I to III. Sequencing generated a total of more than 95 million productive TCRbeta reads, averaging around 4.2 million reads per sample. The study compared bulk TCRbeta repertoires from lung tumor tissue and matched distant non-tumor lung tissue of over 13 lung cancer patients. TCRbeta CDR3 sequencing was performed on under 35 paired specimens, with one tumor sample and one normal lung sample collected per patient.

Libraries were built with multiplex PCR. Data came from an Illumina HiSeq 2500. TCRbeta libraries were built by three rounds of nested PCR using primers (Table S4), following protocols modified from ARM-PCR. Before sequencing, PCR products in the 200-500 bp range were cut out of the gel and cleaned up using the QIAquick gel extraction kit. In the original analysis: Trimmomatic was used to clean the reads, FLASH merged the cleaned reads into complete CDR3 sequences, and MiTCR assigned the sequences to V(D)J germline segments. Clonal diversity was computed as the inverse Simpson's index with VDJtools. In-frame sequences lacking a premature stop codon were counted as productive reads. TCRdb reanalyzed the raw reads on its own, using fastp at Q25 for trimming and MiXCR for clone calling, and kept in-frame beta chains. Here each entry gathers all rows of one CDR3 protein and keeps the most common genes and DNA. Here the V and J calls rest on TCRdb's processing, not on the authors' analysis. This sample has tens of thousands of distinct CDR3 sequences in its table, and just over 65% of those were observed once. The leading ten clones occupy around 19% of the sample.

CDR1 and CDR2 were assigned from the germline V gene (reference sequence) as DFQATT and SNEGSKA. V is clipped by 0 bases and J by 6 bases, and the sequence between their germline boundaries is 11 bases long. The CDR3 covers 13 residues, taking in both the cysteine and the phenylalanine. The sequence is cut down to CDR3 DNA, 39 bases in frame from base 1. RNA was isolated from bulk unsorted tissue, and RNA quality was assessed with a NanoDrop ND-1000 and an Agilent 2100. Newly diagnosed lung cancer patients without prior chemotherapy who had been admitted for thoracic surgery in China between August and November 2014 were enrolled as donors. Patients with previous radiotherapy or chemotherapy, or with another concurrent cancer, were excluded from the study. Surgical tissue pieces of about 1-2.1 cm3 were preserved in RNAlater solution and stored at -80 °C until use. The paper's findings and limits, for the study overall: TCR diversity was significantly higher in younger patients, and higher tumor TCR diversity was associated with shorter overall and disease-free survival. Because peripheral blood was not sequenced, blood TCRbeta repertoires in the lung cancer patients of the study were not examined. Neither the sequencing platform nor unique molecular identifiers are mentioned in the methods. The top 100 clones made up a significantly larger cumulative share of the repertoire in normal lung than in tumor tissue. Tumor tissue showed significantly higher TCR diversity (inverse Simpson) than normal lung tissue, at about 400 vs 150 (P = 0.0075, Mann-Whitney U test). With only about 16 patients in the cohort, the authors noted that larger samples and more detailed clinical data are needed.

As concerns this clonotype: Its antigen has not been determined. This may be a read error, as it is one base from a much larger clone.

Material: lung tumor tissue. The sequence derives from a man aged 55 to 69 with non-small cell lung cancer. The chain joins TRBV20-1 to TRBJ1-2; the D gene assignment is ambiguous. The CDR3 in this case is CSARDRPVNGYTF. The DNA sequence is TGCAGTGCTAGAGATAGGCCCGTGAATGGCTACACCTTC.